This T cell receptor (beta chain) emerged from a study of blood T cell repertoires in COVID-19 (TCRdb year 2020). About the study as a whole: The collaborator samples originated in the United States, Italy and Spain and spanned the acute and convalescent phases of COVID-19. The prospective study material was composed of cDNA or gDNA derived from T cells, B-cell-depleted T cells, or PBMCs. Deeply sampled blood TCRbeta repertoires from subjects exposed to, actively infected with, or recovered from COVID-19 were included in the dataset. The repertoires were made available in a free public database intended to serve as a resource for research on the immune response to SARS-CoV-2. The samples were drawn from the first 160 participants of the ongoing ImmuneRACE study and from over 950 subjects provided by 6 global collaborators. Nearly every sample came with metadata listing a de-identified subject ID, COVID-19 status, age in years and sex. Where available, HLA class I and class II types were taken from metadata supplied by the sample provider and were not determined by assay-based typing.

The collaborating institutions used their own protocols to collect whole blood in K2EDTA tubes. For TCRbeta analysis, collaborators shipped samples in one of three forms: frozen whole blood, isolated PBMCs, or DNA extracted from either of those sample types. There are 15 amino acids in the CDR3, from cysteine to phenylalanine inclusive. Of the read, only the CDR3 DNA is kept; its 45 bases are in frame from base 1. The V end gives up 1 base and the J end 3 bases, leaving 3 bases in the junction not matched to a gene. From a lookup of the germline V gene (reference sequence), CDR1 and CDR2 are LNHDA and SQIVND. The immunoSEQ Assay, a bias-controlled multiplex PCR, was used to amplify TCRbeta CDR3 regions from genomic DNA. As for the authors' bioinformatics: Within the assay, amplification of reference gene primers was used to estimate how many nucleated cells each sample contained. To quantify the absolute abundance of each unique TCRbeta CDR3 rearrangement, sequence reads were collapsed and filtered. Productive Simpson clonality was computed per sample as the square root of Simpson's diversity index over productive rearrangements. This immuneACCESS table, as held by TCRdb, lists in-frame sequences with V and J called but not all clones. Of the missing ones, under half trace to an unresolved V gene in checked studies; the others have no known cause. Clonal size and the V and J genes are those of that table, whereas D and trimming came from the DNA. The sample profile shows 85,000 to 130,000 clones; around four fifths of them were found once. The ten largest clonotypes hold 26% of the sample.

Summary of the overall study and its limitations: The quantity of clinical and demographic metadata differed by source and by participant and was supplied without curation.

Worth noting for this clone: The antigen it binds to is not known. Nothing much larger sits one base from this clone, and base qualities are not available.

The TCR was taken from a man aged 55 to 69 with acute or convalescent COVID-19. Sample: peripheral blood. Recombination linked TRBV19 to TRBJ2-1, with 7 central nucleotides matching TRBD1. The CDR3 region reads CASSIVGTVYNEQFF. The DNA sequence is as follows: TGTGCCAGTAGTATAGTAGGGACAGTCTACAATGAGCAGTTCTTC.